These 18 T cell receptor beta chains originate from one sample sequenced in a study of blood T cells in healthy people across ages. Together with a sample-barcoded 5' primer, a J-beta primer mix was included in a second PCR lasting roughly 6 to 12 cycles. One entry per CDR3 protein, called by TCRdb with MiXCR from the 5' RACE reads. The sample contains around 870,000 distinct CDR3 sequences, less than 35% of which appear only once. What was sequenced was blood. The receptor source for this set is a woman aged 80 or older in good health.

The chain joins TRBV6-1 to TRBJ2-7, with 7 bases lining up with TRBD1. CDR3 length: 13 amino acids. Germline-derived CDR1 and CDR2 are MNHNS and SASEGT. Trimming at V came to 10 bases and at J to 4 bases, leaving 10 bases not matched to a gene. Written as DNA, the CDR3 is TGTGCCACAGGACAGGAGTATAATTACGAGCAGTACTTC. This codes for CATGQEYNYEQYF.

This clonotype has only a few counts. This rearrangement joins TRBV5-6 to TRBJ2-2; perhaps D is TRBD1 or TRBD2 (5 bases each). V lost 2 bases and J lost 2, with 10 bases in between. This CDR3 spans 15 amino acids. Germline CDR1 and CDR2: SGHDT and YYEEEE. The CDR3 DNA reads TGTGCCAGCAGCTTAAAGCGGACAAACACCGGGGAGCTGTTTTTT. As protein: CASSLKRTNTGELFF.

The sample holds many counts of this clonotype. This chain joins TRBV7-6 and TRBJ2-1; TRBD2 agrees at 9 bases. Germline trimming cut 2 bases from V and 8 bases from J; bases unmatched to any gene: 10. In germline, CDR1 is SGHVS, CDR2 FNYEAQ. The CDR3 has 16 amino acids. CDR3 sequence (DNA): TGTGCCAGCAGCTTATCCCAGGCGGGGGGGCCCCATGAGCAGTTCTTC. Translating it yields CASSLSQAGGPHEQFF. The whole variable domain, remainder taken from reference TRBV7-6 and TRBJ2-1, is GAGVSQSPRYKVTKRGQDVALRCDPISGHVSLYWYRQALGQGPEFLTYFNYEAQQDKSGLPNDRFSAERPEGSISTLTIQRTEQRDSAMYRCASSLSQAGGPHEQFFGPGTRLTVL.

The gene calls are TRBV5-6 and TRBJ2-7; tentatively, D is TRBD1 (6 bases). V gave up 4 bases and J gave up 0 bases, with 14 bases separating them. CDR3 size: 15 residues. Germline CDR1 is SGHDT and CDR2 is YYEEEE. The CDR3, as DNA: TGTGCCAGCAGCGAGGGGGTTTCGTTCTCCTACGAGCAGTACTTC. Translating gives CASSEGVSFSYEQYF.

The chain carries TRBV6-5 and TRBJ1-1, with D possibly matching TRBD1 (5 bases). Looked up from germline, CDR1 is MNHEY and CDR2 is SVGAGI. This CDR3 spans 14 amino acids. Trimming took off 7 bases at V and 6 bases at J, with 18 bases between the two ends. CDR3 bases: TGTGCCAGCACCAGGTCAGGGTGGAGGGCTGAAGCTTTCTTT. Translated, it gives CASTRSGWRAEAFF.

This clonotype occurred once. A much bigger clone sits one base away, suggesting this may be a read error. The V call is TRBV5-4, the J call TRBJ2-7; D is perhaps TRBD2 (6 bases). Near its end, the DNA agrees better with TRBJ2-5, so the J call may be wrong. The CDR3 runs to 14 residues. CDR1 and CDR2 from the germline V gene are SGHNT and YYREEE (reference sequence). The CDR3 DNA follows: TGTGCCGGCAGCTTGGAACTAGCAAGAGAGACCCAGTACTTC. Protein: CAGSLELARETQYF.

The gene calls are TRBV7-9 and TRBJ2-2, with TRBD2 matching over 7 bases. Germline V CDR1 and CDR2: SEHNR, FQNEAQ (reference sequence). CDR3 length: 17 amino acids. V was pared by 4 bases and J by 1 base, with 9 bases of the junction left unmatched. The CDR3 here is CASSSITGTKNTGELFF. Here the CDR3 DNA reads TGTGCCAGCAGCTCCATTACCGGGACTAAGAACACCGGGGAGCTGTTTTTT.

There are a few counts of this clonotype. The CDR3: CASRSYEQYF. Written as DNA, the CDR3 is TGTGCCAGCAGAAGCTACGAGCAGTACTTC. The chain has TRBV6-6 and TRBJ2-5; D not certain. With the DNA end fitting TRBJ2-7 better, the J assignment may be wrong. Germline V gene sequence: CDR1 MNHNY, CDR2 SVGAGI (reference sequence). This CDR3 has 10 residues.

Turning to this clonotype: Just one base apart from a much larger clone, this may be a read error. V and J are TRBV5-1 and TRBJ2-7; 10 bases agree with TRBD2. V lost 0 bases to trimming and J lost 7 bases; unmatched junction nucleotides: 10. Per the germline V gene, CDR1 is SGHRS and CDR2 is YFSETQ. The CDR3 is made up of 16 amino acids. Written as DNA, the CDR3 is TGCGCCAGCAGCTTGGAGGGTAGCGGGGGGCCCAATGAGCAGTACTTC. Translation: CASSLEGSGGPNEQYF.

The CDR3 DNA is TGCGCCAGCAGCACCCAACAGGGGACTGGAAACACCATATATTTT. Translated: CASSTQQGTGNTIYF. V and J are TRBV4-3 and TRBJ1-3; 7 bases map to TRBD1. This CDR3 has 15 residues. The V and J ends lost 5 bases and 2 bases, in that order; junction bases with no gene match: 6. The V gene's germline CDR1 is LGHNA and CDR2 YSLEER.

As to this clonotype: The junction departs from the called germline gene at one end, perhaps through a read error. The chain has TRBV5-6 and TRBJ2-4; TRBD1 might be the D (6 bases). CDR1 SGHDT and CDR2 YYEEEE come from the germline V gene. The CDR3 totals 15 residues. CDR3 amino acids: CSSSLAGTTKNIQYF. The CDR3 DNA sequence: TGTTCCAGCAGCTTGGCTGGGACAACCAAAAACATTCAGTACTTC.

This clonotype has a count of ten or more. This chain joins TRBV18 and TRBJ1-2; TRBD1 matches 8 bases. This CDR3 region has 15 residues. J lost 5 bases, V lost 1 base, and 6 bases had no gene match. From germline, CDR1 is KGHSH and CDR2 LQKENI. CDR3 nucleotides: TGTGCCAGCTCACCACTGGACAGGGAGGGGTATGGCTACACCTTC. It codes for CASSPLDREGYGYTF.

This clonotype was seen only a few times. The gene calls are TRBV29-1 and TRBJ2-7, with 9 bases lining up with TRBD1. V lost 4 bases and J lost 3; bases outside the gene matches: 10. This CDR3 has 15 residues. Germline V gene data show CDR1 as SQVTM and CDR2 as ANQGSEA. Here the CDR3 reads CSVVLYTGGGYEQYF. The CDR3 bases are TGCAGCGTTGTTTTATATACAGGGGGCGGCTACGAGCAGTACTTC.

Worth noting for this clonotype: A much larger clone lies a single base off, so this may be a read error. This chain links TRBV12-3 or TRBV12-4 with TRBJ2-2; tentative D call: TRBD1 (5 bases). This CDR3 contains 13 residues. The CDR3 nucleotides are TGTGCCGGCAGTCAGGGGAACACCGGGGAGCTGTTTTTT. Protein sequence: CAGSQGNTGELFF.

This clonotype was detected many times. The chain carries TRBV2 and TRBJ2-5; possible D gene TRBD2, 5 bases. Trimming cost V 1 base and J 1 base, with 7 bases left between them. Per the germline V gene, CDR1 is SNHLY and CDR2 is FYNNEI. The length of the CDR3 is 14 residues. The CDR3, as DNA: TGTGCCAGCAGTGAAGGTCGGGGCCAAGAGACCCAGTACTTC. This sequence encodes CASSEGRGQETQYF.

In regard to this clonotype: A single base separates this from a much larger clone, so it may be a read error. The chain employs TRBV7-2 and TRBJ2-3; TRBD2 might be the D (5 bases). Germline V gives CDR1 SGHTA, CDR2 FQGNSA. Trimming took off 5 bases at V and 6 bases at J, with 9 bases between the two ends. There are 12 residues in the CDR3. The CDR3 region is CTSSPRRDTQYF. CDR3 nucleotides: TGTACCAGCAGCCCTAGGAGGGATACGCAGTATTTT. The variable domain in full, with the rest retrieved from reference TRBV7-2 and TRBJ2-3, is GAGVSQSPSNKVTEKGKDVELRCDPISGHTALYWYRQSLGQGLEFLIYFQGNSAPDKSGLPSDRFSAERTGGSVSTLTIQRTQQEDSAVYLCTSSPRRDTQYFGPGTRLTVL.

This clonotype showed up just a few times. This chain connects TRBV5-1 to TRBJ2-2; 11 bases align to TRBD2. Per the germline V gene, CDR1 is SGHRS and CDR2 is YFSETQ. V was clipped by 4 bases and J by 4 bases; unmatched bases: 12. The CDR3 sequence is 18 residues long. In DNA, the CDR3 is TGCGCCAGCAGCCCAGATGGGATAGCGGGGGGGCGCACCGGGGAGCTGTTTTTT. Translation: CASSPDGIAGGRTGELFF.

V is TRBV20-1 and J is TRBJ2-6; D not resolved. Germline-derived CDR1 and CDR2 are DFQATT and SNEGSKA (reference sequence). This CDR3 contains 8 residues. V was clipped by 4 bases and J by 18 bases, with 7 bases between them. The CDR3 DNA reads TGCAGTGCTAAACTCGGGACTTTC. It codes for CSAKLGTF.